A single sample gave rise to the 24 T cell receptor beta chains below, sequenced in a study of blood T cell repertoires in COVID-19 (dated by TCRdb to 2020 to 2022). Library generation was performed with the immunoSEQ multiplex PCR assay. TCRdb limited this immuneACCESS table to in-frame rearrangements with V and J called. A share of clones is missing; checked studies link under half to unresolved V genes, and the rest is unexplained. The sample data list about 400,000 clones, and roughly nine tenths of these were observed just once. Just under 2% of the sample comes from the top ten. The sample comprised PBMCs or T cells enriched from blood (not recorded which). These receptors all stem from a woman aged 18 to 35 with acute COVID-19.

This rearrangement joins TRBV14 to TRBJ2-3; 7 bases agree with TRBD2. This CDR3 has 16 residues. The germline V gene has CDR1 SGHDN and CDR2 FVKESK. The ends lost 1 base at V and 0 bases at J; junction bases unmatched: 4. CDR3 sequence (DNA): TGTGCCAGCAGCCAAGTTAGCGGGCCTAGCACAGATACGCAGTATTTT. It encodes CASSQVSGPSTDTQYF.

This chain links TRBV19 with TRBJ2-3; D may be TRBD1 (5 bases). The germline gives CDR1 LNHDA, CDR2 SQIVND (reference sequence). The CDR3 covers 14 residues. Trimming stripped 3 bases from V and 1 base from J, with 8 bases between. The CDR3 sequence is CASSMARGTDTQYF. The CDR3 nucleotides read TGTGCCAGTAGTATGGCCAGGGGCACAGATACGCAGTATTTT.

The DNA of the CDR3 is TGTGCCTGGATCCCTGTTGCGAATGGCTACACCTTC. Translated, it gives CAWIPVANGYTF. This chain uses TRBV30 with TRBJ1-2, with no clear D. This CDR3 is 12 amino acids long. Germline V gene sequence: CDR1 GTSNPN, CDR2 SVGIG (reference sequence). The V gene lost 4 bases and the J gene lost 6 bases, with 12 bases spanning the gap. Complete variable domain (other parts from reference TRBV30 and TRBJ1-2): SQTIHQWPATLVQPVGSPLSLECTVEGTSNPNLYWYRQAAGRGLQLLFYSVGIGQISSEVPQNLSASRPQDRQFILSSKKLLLSDSGFYLCAWIPVANGYTFGSGTRLTVV.

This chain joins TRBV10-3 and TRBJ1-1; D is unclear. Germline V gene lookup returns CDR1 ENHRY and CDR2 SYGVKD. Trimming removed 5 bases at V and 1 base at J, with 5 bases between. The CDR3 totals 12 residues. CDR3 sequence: CAISRENTEAFF. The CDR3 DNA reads TGTGCCATCAGTCGGGAGAACACTGAAGCTTTCTTT.

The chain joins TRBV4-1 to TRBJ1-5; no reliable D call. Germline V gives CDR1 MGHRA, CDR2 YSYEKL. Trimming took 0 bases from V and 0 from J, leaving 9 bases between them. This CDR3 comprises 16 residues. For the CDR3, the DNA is TGCGCCAGCAGCCAAGAAACAGAGCTTAGCAATCAGCCCCAGCATTTT. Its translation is CASSQETELSNQPQHF.

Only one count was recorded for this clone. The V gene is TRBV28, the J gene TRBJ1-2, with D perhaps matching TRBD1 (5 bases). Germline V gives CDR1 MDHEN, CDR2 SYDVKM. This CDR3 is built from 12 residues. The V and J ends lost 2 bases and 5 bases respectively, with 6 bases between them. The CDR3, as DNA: TGTGCCAGCAGTTTAGACAGATATGGCTACACCTTC. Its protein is CASSLDRYGYTF.

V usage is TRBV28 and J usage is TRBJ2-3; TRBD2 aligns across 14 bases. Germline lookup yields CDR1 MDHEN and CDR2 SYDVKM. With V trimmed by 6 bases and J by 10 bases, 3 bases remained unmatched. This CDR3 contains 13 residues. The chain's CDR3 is CASRTSGRGAQYF. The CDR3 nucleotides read TGTGCCAGCAGGACTAGCGGGAGGGGGGCGCAGTATTTT. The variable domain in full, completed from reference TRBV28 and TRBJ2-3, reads DVKVTQSSRYLVKRTGEKVFLECVQDMDHENMFWYRQDPGLGLRLIYFSYDVKMKEKGDIPEGYSVSREKKERFSLILESASTNQTSMYLCASRTSGRGAQYFGPGTRLTVL.

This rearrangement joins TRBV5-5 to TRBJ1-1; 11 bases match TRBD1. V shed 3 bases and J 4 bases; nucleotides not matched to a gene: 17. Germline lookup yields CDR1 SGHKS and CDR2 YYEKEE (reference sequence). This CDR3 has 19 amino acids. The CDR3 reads CASSSPSLGQGARSTEAFF. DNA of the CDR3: TGTGCCAGCAGCTCACCTTCCTTAGGACAGGGGGCGAGATCCACTGAAGCTTTCTTT.

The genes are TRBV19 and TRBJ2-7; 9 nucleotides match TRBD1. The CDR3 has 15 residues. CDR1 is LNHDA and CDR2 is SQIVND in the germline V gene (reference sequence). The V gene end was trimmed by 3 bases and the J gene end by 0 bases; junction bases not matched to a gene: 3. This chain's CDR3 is CASSIGDRASYEQYF. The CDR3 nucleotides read TGTGCCAGTAGTATCGGGGACAGGGCCTCCTACGAGCAGTACTTC.

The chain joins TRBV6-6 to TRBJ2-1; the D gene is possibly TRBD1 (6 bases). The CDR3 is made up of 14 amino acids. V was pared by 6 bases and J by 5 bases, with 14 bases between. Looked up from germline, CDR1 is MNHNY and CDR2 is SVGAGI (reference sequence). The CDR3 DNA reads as TGTGCCAGCAGCCTCAGGGGAGTCAACAATGAGCAGTTCTTC. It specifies CASSLRGVNNEQFF.

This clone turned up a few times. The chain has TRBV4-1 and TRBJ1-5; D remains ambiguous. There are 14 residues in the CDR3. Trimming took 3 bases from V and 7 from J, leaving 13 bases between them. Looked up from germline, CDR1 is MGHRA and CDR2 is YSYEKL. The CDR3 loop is CASSHNGRGQPQHF. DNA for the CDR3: TGCGCCAGCAGCCATAACGGTAGAGGGCAGCCCCAGCATTTT.

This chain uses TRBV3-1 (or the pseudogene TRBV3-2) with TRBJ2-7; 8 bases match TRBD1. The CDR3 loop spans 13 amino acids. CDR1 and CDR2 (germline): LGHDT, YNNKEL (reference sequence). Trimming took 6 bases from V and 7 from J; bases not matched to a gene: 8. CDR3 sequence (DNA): TGTGCCAGCAGGCCTGACAGGGGTGGGGAGCAGTACTTC. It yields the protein CASRPDRGGEQYF.

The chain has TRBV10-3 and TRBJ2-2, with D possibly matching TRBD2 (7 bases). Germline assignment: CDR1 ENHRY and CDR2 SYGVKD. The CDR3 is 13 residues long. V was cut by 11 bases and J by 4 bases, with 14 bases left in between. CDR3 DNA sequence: TGTGCCTCAAACAGGGAGGGCACCGGGGAGCTGTTTTTT. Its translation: CASNREGTGELFF.

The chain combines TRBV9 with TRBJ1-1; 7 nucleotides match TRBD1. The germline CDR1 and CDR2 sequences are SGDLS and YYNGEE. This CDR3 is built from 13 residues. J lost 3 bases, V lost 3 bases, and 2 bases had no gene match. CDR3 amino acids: CASSETGDTEAFF. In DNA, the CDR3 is TGTGCCAGCAGCGAAACAGGGGACACTGAAGCTTTCTTT.

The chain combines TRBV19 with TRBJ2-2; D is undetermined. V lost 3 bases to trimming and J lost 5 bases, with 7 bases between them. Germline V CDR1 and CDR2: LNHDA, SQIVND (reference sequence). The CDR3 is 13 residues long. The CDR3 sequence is CASSIGVTGELFF. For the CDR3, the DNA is TGTGCCAGTAGTATCGGAGTAACCGGGGAGCTGTTTTTT.

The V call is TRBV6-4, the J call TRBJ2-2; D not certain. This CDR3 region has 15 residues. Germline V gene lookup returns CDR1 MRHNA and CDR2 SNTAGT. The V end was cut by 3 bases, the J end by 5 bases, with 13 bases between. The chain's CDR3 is CASSEGPDGTGELFF. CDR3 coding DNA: TGTGCCAGCAGTGAAGGTCCCGACGGGACCGGGGAGCTGTTTTTT.

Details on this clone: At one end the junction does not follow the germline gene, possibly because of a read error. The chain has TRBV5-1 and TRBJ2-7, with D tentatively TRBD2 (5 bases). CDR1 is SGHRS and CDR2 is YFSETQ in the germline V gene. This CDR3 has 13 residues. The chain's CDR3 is CASSLGPEGEQYF. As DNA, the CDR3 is TGCGCCAGCAGTTTGGGCCCAGAGGGCGAGCAGTACTTC.

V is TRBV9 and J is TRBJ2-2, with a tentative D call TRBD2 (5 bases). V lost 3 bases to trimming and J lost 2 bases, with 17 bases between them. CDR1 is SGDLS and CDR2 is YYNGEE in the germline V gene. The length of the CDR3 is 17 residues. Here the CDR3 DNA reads TGTGCCAGCAGCGCCCGCCTTCGCCTAGCCAACACCGGGGAGCTGTTTTTT. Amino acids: CASSARLRLANTGELFF. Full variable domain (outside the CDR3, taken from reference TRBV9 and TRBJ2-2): DSGVTQTPKHLITATGQRVTLRCSPRSGDLSVYWYQQSLDQGLQFLIQYYNGEERAKGNILERFSAQQFPDLHSELNLSSLELGDSALYFCASSARLRLANTGELFFGEGSRLTVL.

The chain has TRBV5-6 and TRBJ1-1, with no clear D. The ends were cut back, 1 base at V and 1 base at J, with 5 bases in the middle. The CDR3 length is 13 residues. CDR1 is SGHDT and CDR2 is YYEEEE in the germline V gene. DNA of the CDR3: TGTGCCAGCAGCTTGAGTAGGAACACTGAAGCTTTCTTT. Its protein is CASSLSRNTEAFF. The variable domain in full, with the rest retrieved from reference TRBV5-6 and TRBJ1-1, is DAGVTQSPTHLIKTRGQQVTLRCSPKSGHDTVSWYQQALGQGPQFIFQYYEEEERQRGNFPDRFSGHQFPNYSSELNVNALLLGDSALYLCASSLSRNTEAFFGQGTRLTVV.

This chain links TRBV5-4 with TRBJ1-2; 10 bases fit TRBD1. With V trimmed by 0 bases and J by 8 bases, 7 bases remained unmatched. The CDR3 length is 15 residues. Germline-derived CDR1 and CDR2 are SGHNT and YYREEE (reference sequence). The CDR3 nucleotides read TGTGCCAGCAGCTTGGACTCCGGGACAGGGGCAGGCTACACCTTC. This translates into CASSLDSGTGAGYTF.

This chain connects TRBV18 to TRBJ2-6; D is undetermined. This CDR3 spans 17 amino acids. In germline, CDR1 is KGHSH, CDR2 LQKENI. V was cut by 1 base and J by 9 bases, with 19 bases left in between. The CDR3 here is CASSPLSNHGSLNVLTF. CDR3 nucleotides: TGTGCCAGCTCACCACTGTCCAATCACGGGTCGCTCAACGTCCTGACTTTC. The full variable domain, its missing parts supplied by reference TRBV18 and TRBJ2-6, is NAGVMQNPRHLVRRRGQEARLRCSPMKGHSHVYWYRQLPEEGLKFMVYLQKENIIDESGMPKERFSAEFPKEGPSILRIQQVVRGDSAAYFCASSPLSNHGSLNVLTFGAGSRLTVL.

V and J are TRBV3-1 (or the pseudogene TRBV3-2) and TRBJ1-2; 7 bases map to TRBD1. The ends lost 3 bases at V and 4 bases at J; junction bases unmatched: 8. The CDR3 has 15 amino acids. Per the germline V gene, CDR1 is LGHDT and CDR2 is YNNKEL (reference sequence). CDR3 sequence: CASSQPSPGGYGYTF. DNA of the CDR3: TGTGCCAGCAGCCAGCCTTCCCCAGGGGGCTATGGCTACACCTTC.

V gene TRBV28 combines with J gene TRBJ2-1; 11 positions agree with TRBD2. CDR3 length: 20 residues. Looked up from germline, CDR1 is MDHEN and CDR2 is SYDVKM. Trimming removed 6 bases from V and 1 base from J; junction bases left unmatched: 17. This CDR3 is CASRKPIKTLAGVSYNEQFF. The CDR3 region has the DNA TGTGCCAGCAGAAAACCGATCAAAACACTAGCGGGAGTTTCCTACAATGAGCAGTTCTTC.

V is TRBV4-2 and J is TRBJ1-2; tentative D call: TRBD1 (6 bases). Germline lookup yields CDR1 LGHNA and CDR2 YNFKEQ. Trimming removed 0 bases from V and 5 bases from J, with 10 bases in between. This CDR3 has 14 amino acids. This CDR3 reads CASSQERQGYGYTF. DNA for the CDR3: TGTGCCAGCAGCCAAGAACGGCAGGGGTATGGCTACACCTTC.